This TCR beta chain comes out of a study of blood T cell repertoires in COVID-19. Study overall: Spain, Italy and the United States supplied samples that represented acute and convalescent COVID-19.

The method was immunoSEQ multiplex PCR; TCRdb's version includes in-frame clones alone and lacks a portion of them. Here the sample spans about 43,000 clones, approximately 80% being singletons. V lost 6 bases to trimming and J lost 2 bases; unmatched junction nucleotides: 7. This CDR3 region has 15 residues. CDR1 and CDR2 from the germline V gene are SEHNR and FQNEAQ (reference sequence). The rearrangement uses TRBV7-9 and TRBJ2-3, with TRBD1 matching over 8 bases. The material sequenced was peripheral blood. This TCR derives from an older woman with acute or convalescent COVID-19. The CDR3 loop reads CASRAPGGITDTQYF. In DNA form, the CDR3 reads TGTGCCAGCAGGGCCCCAGGGGGCATCACAGATACGCAGTATTTT.